The next 20 T cell receptor beta chains were all read from a single sample in a study of blood T cell repertoires in COVID-19. Profiled with immunoSEQ multiplex PCR; TCRdb holds only in-frame clones, not every one. This table has roughly 200,000 clones, roughly 77% appearing once. The sample consisted of peripheral blood. These receptors originate from a woman aged 40 to 50 with COVID-19, enrolled during active disease.

The rearrangement uses TRBV30 and TRBJ2-3, with a tentative D call TRBD1 (6 bases). V was shortened by 1 base and J by 9 bases, with 14 bases between the two germline ends. Germline V gene sequence: CDR1 GTSNPN, CDR2 SVGIG (reference sequence). The CDR3 spans 13 residues. This chain's CDR3 is CAWSADGQLTQYF. Here the CDR3 DNA reads TGTGCCTGGAGTGCCGACGGACAGTTAACGCAGTATTTT.

The chain joins TRBV9 to TRBJ2-7; 8 positions agree with TRBD2. Germline V gene lookup returns CDR1 SGDLS and CDR2 YYNGEE. The CDR3 sequence is 15 residues long. After removal of 0 bases from V and 4 bases from J, the junction contained 6 bases not matched to a gene. In DNA, the CDR3 is TGTGCCAGCAGCGTAGGAGGCGGGGGGAGGTACGAGCAGTACTTC. This codes for CASSVGGGGRYEQYF.

This chain joins TRBV5-1 and TRBJ1-4; the match to TRBD1 covers 8 bases. CDR1 is SGHRS and CDR2 is YFSETQ in the germline V gene. The CDR3 is 16 amino acids. V trimming: 4 bases; J trimming: 6 bases; junction bases outside the gene matches: 11. The CDR3 reads CASSPKGGTGDEKLFF. CDR3 nucleotides: TGCGCCAGCAGCCCCAAGGGCGGGACAGGTGATGAAAAACTGTTTTTT.

The J gene is TRBJ1-1, the V gene TRBV3-1 (or the pseudogene TRBV3-2), with a tentative D call TRBD1 (5 bases). V was shortened by 4 bases and J by 1 base, with 13 bases between the two germline ends. Germline-derived CDR1 and CDR2 are LGHDT and YNNKEL (reference sequence). This CDR3 is built from 15 residues. This chain's CDR3 is CASSPSGGSNTEAFF. The CDR3 DNA is TGTGCCAGCAGCCCAAGTGGGGGGTCGAACACTGAAGCTTTCTTT.

The J gene is TRBJ1-5, the V gene TRBV7-2; D not resolved. This CDR3 has 16 residues. Trimming cost V 0 bases and J 3 bases, with 12 bases left between them. The germline gives CDR1 SGHTA, CDR2 FQGNSA. Here the CDR3 DNA reads TGTGCCAGCAGCTTAGCGCTACAGCTGAACAATCAGCCCCAGCATTTT. This gives the protein CASSLALQLNNQPQHF.

This clone was seen a few times. The chain links TRBV19 to TRBJ1-2; no definite D call. CDR1 is LNHDA and CDR2 is SQIVND in the germline V gene (reference sequence). This CDR3 has 16 residues. Trimming cost V 6 bases and J 4 bases, with 21 bases left between them. The CDR3 DNA follows: TGTGCCAGTAGCCTTGCTTTTGAGATGGCGGCCTATGGCTACACCTTC. This codes for CASSLAFEMAAYGYTF.

The chain uses TRBV5-1 and TRBJ2-7, with D unclear. The CDR3 has 13 residues. Between the trimmed V and J ends, which lost 0 bases and 3 bases, there was a span of 7 bases. The germline V gene encodes CDR1 SGHRS and CDR2 YFSETQ. The CDR3 loop reads CASSLEPGYEQYF. The CDR3 DNA follows: TGCGCCAGCAGCTTGGAACCGGGCTACGAGCAGTACTTC.

V gene TRBV5-1 combines with J gene TRBJ1-4; TRBD1 is a possible D gene (6 bases). Germline V gene sequence: CDR1 SGHRS, CDR2 YFSETQ. The CDR3 loop spans 14 amino acids. V lost 7 bases to trimming and J lost 8 bases, with 18 bases between them. The CDR3 DNA is TGCGCCAGCCATCCCGGGACATCCAAAGAAAAACTGTTTTTT. Amino acid sequence: CASHPGTSKEKLFF.

The genes are TRBV5-6 and TRBJ2-3; no reliable D call. The germline V and J ends were trimmed by 4 bases and 3 bases, with 15 bases remaining between them. This CDR3 comprises 15 residues. Germline V gene data show CDR1 as SGHDT and CDR2 as YYEEEE. CDR3 loop: CASSVVTAATDTQYF. The CDR3 DNA is TGTGCCAGCAGCGTGGTCACAGCTGCAACAGATACGCAGTATTTT.

The chain employs TRBV7-9 and TRBJ1-5; 9 nucleotides align to TRBD1. From germline, CDR1 is SEHNR and CDR2 FQNEAQ (reference sequence). The CDR3 is made up of 16 amino acids. Trimming at V came to 1 base and at J to 5 bases, leaving 6 bases not matched to a gene. For the CDR3, the DNA is TGTGCCAGCAGCTTAGGGACAGGGGTGGGAGATCAGCCCCAGCATTTT. This gives the protein CASSLGTGVGDQPQHF. The full variable domain, its missing parts supplied by reference TRBV7-9 and TRBJ1-5, is DTGVSQNPRHKITKRGQNVTFRCDPISEHNRLYWYRQTLGQGPEFLTYFQNEAQLEKSRLLSDRFSAERPKGSFSTLEIQRTEQGDSAMYLCASSLGTGVGDQPQHFGDGTRLSIL.

The chain uses TRBV5-1 and TRBJ2-7; D not resolved. Germline CDR1 and CDR2: SGHRS and YFSETQ. The germline V and J ends were trimmed by 4 bases and 10 bases, with 12 bases remaining between them. The CDR3 sequence is 11 residues long. The CDR3 reads CASSEAGSQYF. Written as DNA, the CDR3 is TGCGCCAGCAGCGAGGCTGGGTCCCAGTACTTC. The complete variable domain, with remaining parts taken from reference TRBV5-1 and TRBJ2-7, reads KAGVTQTPRYLIKTRGQQVTLSCSPISGHRSVSWYQQTPGQGLQFLFEYFSETQRNKGNFPGRFSGRQFSNSRSEMNVSTLELGDSALYLCASSEAGSQYFGPGTRLTVT.

V is TRBV10-3 and J is TRBJ1-6; TRBD1 matches 8 bases. The CDR3 sequence is 14 residues long. The germline V gene encodes CDR1 ENHRY and CDR2 SYGVKD. V lost 6 bases to trimming and J lost 10 bases; unmatched junction nucleotides: 8. CDR3 nucleotide sequence: TGTGCCATCAGGGACGACAGGGGAGGGTCACCCCTCCACTTT. It codes for CAIRDDRGGSPLHF.

The CDR3 DNA reads as TGTGCCAGCAGCCAACCCTCAAGACAGGGAGGAAGGGCCAACGTCCTGACTTTC. It codes for CASSQPSRQGGRANVLTF. The chain has TRBV16 and TRBJ2-6; D is possibly TRBD1 (7 bases). The CDR3 totals 18 residues. Germline V gives CDR1 KGHSY, CDR2 FQNENV. Trimming took 2 bases from V and 5 from J, leaving 19 bases between them.

The rearrangement joins TRBV5-4 to TRBJ1-2; 9 nucleotides line up with TRBD1. In germline, CDR1 is SGHNT, CDR2 YYREEE (reference sequence). V trimming: 3 bases; J trimming: 7 bases; junction bases outside the gene matches: 13. This CDR3 is built from 16 residues. CDR3 DNA sequence: TGTGCCAGCAGCTGGGGGACAGGGAGGGTCAGAAGTGGCTACACCTTC. Amino acids: CASSWGTGRVRSGYTF.

The chain is built from TRBV19 and TRBJ2-7, with D possibly being TRBD2 (5 bases). The CDR3 has 14 amino acids. Trimming removed 4 bases at V and 1 base at J, with 11 bases between. Germline loops: CDR1 LNHDA, CDR2 SQIVND (reference sequence). CDR3 sequence (DNA): TGTGCCAGTAGTACTACCGGGATTTCCTACGAGCAGTACTTC. Amino acids: CASSTTGISYEQYF.

There are a few counts of this clone. J is TRBJ1-6 and V is TRBV4-3; 9 bases line up with TRBD1. The ends lost 0 bases at V and 6 bases at J; junction bases unmatched: 0. The CDR3 sequence is 15 residues long. Germline V lookup: CDR1 LGHNA, CDR2 YSLEER. CDR3 DNA: TGCGCCAGCAGCCAAGAGGGACAGGGTAATTCACCCCTCCACTTT. Protein product: CASSQEGQGNSPLHF.

A few counts support this clone. This rearrangement joins TRBV7-2 to TRBJ2-4; TRBD1 matches at 7 bases. This CDR3 is 14 amino acids long. Unmatched junction bases numbered 16, after V lost 5 bases and J lost 15 bases. Germline V gene data show CDR1 as SGHTA and CDR2 as FQGNSA. CDR3 DNA sequence: TGTGCCAGCAGCCCAATGGAGCTGACAGGGCGGGCGTACTTC. Translating it yields CASSPMELTGRAYF.

The chain couples TRBV7-2 to TRBJ1-6, with D hard to call. CDR1 SGHTA and CDR2 FQGNSA come from the germline V gene. CDR3 length equals 13 residues. V was cut by 0 bases and J by 10 bases, with 7 bases left in between. CDR3 region: CASSLASSSPLHF. The CDR3 DNA reads as TGTGCCAGCAGCTTAGCCAGTTCGTCACCCCTCCACTTT.

The CDR3, as DNA: TGCGCCAGCAGCAGAGGGACTAGTACCTACGAGCAGTACTTC. Amino acids: CASSRGTSTYEQYF. V gene TRBV5-1 combines with J gene TRBJ2-7, with TRBD2 identical over 8 bases. The junction had 5 bases not matched to a gene; V was cut back by 4 bases and J by 2 bases. CDR1 and CDR2 (germline): SGHRS, YFSETQ. The CDR3 contains 14 residues.

The J gene is TRBJ1-2, the V gene TRBV7-2, with TRBD1 matching 7 bases. There are 12 residues in the CDR3. V lost 5 bases, J lost 7 bases, and 4 bases stayed unmatched. Germline V gene sequence: CDR1 SGHTA, CDR2 FQGNSA. The CDR3 loop is CASSRQGLGYTF. The CDR3, as DNA: TGTGCCAGCAGCCGACAGGGCCTTGGCTACACCTTC.